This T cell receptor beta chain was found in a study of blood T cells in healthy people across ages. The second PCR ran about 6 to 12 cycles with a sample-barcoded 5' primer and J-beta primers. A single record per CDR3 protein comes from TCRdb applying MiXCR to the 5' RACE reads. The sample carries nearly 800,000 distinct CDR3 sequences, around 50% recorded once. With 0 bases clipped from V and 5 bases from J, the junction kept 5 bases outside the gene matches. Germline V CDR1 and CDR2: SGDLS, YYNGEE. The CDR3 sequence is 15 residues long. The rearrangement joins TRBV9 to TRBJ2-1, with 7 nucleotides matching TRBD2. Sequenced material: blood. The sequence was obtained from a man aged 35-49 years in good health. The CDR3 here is CASSVEAGPNNEQFF. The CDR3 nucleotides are TGTGCCAGCAGCGTAGAAGCGGGGCCCAACAATGAGCAGTTCTTC.